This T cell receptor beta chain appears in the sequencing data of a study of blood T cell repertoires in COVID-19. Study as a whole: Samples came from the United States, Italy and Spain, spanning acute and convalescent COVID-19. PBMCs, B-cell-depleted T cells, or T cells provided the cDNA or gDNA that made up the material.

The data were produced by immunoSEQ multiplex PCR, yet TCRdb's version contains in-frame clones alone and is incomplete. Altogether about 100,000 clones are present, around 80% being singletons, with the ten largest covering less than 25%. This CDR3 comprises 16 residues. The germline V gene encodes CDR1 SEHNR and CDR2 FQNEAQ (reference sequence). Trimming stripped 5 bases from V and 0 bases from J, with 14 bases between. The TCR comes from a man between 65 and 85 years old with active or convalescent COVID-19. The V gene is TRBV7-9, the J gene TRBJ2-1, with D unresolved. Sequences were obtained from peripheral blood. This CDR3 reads CASSALWADSYNEQFF. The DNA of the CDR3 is TGTGCCAGCAGCGCCCTCTGGGCCGACTCCTACAATGAGCAGTTCTTC.